The 8 T cell receptor beta chains below were found in one sample sequenced in a study. TCRdb re-called the 5' RACE reads through MiXCR, storing one row per CDR3 protein. Among 10,000 or so distinct CDR3 sequences listed, 34% were seen once. Tregs were sorted as CD4+CD25+CD127-/low cells. Sequencing used Tregs sorted from blood. Every receptor here comes from a female donor with breast cancer.

By sample share, this clonotype is medium-sized. The chain is built from TRBV19 and TRBJ2-5; D gene uncertain. V was trimmed by 7 bases and J by 7 bases, leaving 19 bases between them. Looked up from germline, CDR1 is LNHDA and CDR2 is SQIVND (reference sequence). The CDR3 sequence is 14 residues long. CDR3 sequence: CASTEGGRTGTQYF. CDR3 nucleotide sequence: TGTGCCAGTACCGAAGGTGGAAGAACGGGGACCCAGTACTTC.

This clonotype was seen once. The J gene is TRBJ1-4, the V gene TRBV6-5, with TRBD1 as a possible D gene (6 bases). Between the trimmed V and J ends, which lost 0 bases and 3 bases, there was a span of 11 bases. Germline CDR1 is MNHEY and CDR2 is SVGAGI. The CDR3 length is 16 residues. DNA of the CDR3: TGTGCCAGCAGTTACTCTTACAGGGTCGCTAATGAAAAACTGTTTTTT. This sequence encodes CASSYSYRVANEKLFF.

In the case of this clonotype: An end of the junction does not agree with germline; a read error may underlie this. The chain carries TRBV5-4 and TRBJ2-1; D uncertain. Per the germline V gene, CDR1 is SGHNT and CDR2 is YYREEE (reference sequence). The CDR3 has 14 amino acids. The CDR3 loop reads CASSSRVGYSEQFF. The CDR3 DNA follows: TGTGCCAGCAGCTCCCGTGTCGGGTACAGTGAGCAGTTCTTC.

In regard to this clonotype: This could be a read error, since a much larger clone is one nucleotide away. V usage is TRBV3-1 and J usage is TRBJ1-1; TRBD1 matches 7 bases. This CDR3 spans 17 amino acids. Germline CDR1 LGHDT, CDR2 YNNKEL (reference sequence). Trimming at V came to 5 bases and at J to 8 bases, leaving 20 bases not matched to a gene. CDR3 nucleotides: TGTGCCAGCAGCGAGTACAGGGGATTTAGTGACGCACGAGAAGCTTTCTTT. It specifies CASSEYRGFSDAREAFF.

The V gene is TRBV5-1, the J gene TRBJ1-1; D might be TRBD1 (5 bases). The ends were cut back, 2 bases at V and 0 bases at J, with 11 bases in the middle. Germline-derived CDR1 and CDR2 are SGHRS and YFSETQ. CDR3 length: 15 amino acids. The CDR3 is CASSFEGRVNTEAFF. In DNA form, the CDR3 reads TGCGCCAGCAGCTTCGAGGGCAGGGTGAACACTGAAGCTTTCTTT.

The V and J genes are TRBV7-8 and TRBJ2-2; 11 bases align to TRBD2. Germline V gene sequence: CDR1 SGHVS, CDR2 FQNEAQ. The length of the CDR3 is 15 residues. The J segment lost 6 bases and the V segment lost 6 bases, leaving 6 bases of the junction unmatched. CDR3 amino acids: CASRKTSGIAGELFF. The DNA for the CDR3 is TGTGCCAGCAGGAAGACTAGCGGGATAGCCGGGGAGCTGTTTTTT.

This clonotype is labeled as medium-sized. The CDR3, as DNA: TGTGCCAGCAGTTTATCGAGCAGGGACGAGCAGTACTTC. Its translation: CASSLSSRDEQYF. V is TRBV27 and J is TRBJ2-7; weak D call: TRBD1 (5 bases). Germline loops: CDR1 MNHEY, CDR2 SMNVEV (reference sequence). There are 13 residues in the CDR3. Trimming took off 0 bases at V and 5 bases at J, with 8 bases between the two ends.

The CDR3 reads CSANLQEYYYGYTF. The DNA of the CDR3 is TGCAGTGCCAATCTCCAGGAATACTACTATGGCTACACCTTC. This sequence joins TRBV20-1 and TRBJ1-2; D remains ambiguous. This CDR3 is 14 amino acids long. Germline values: CDR1 DFQATT, CDR2 SNEGSKA (reference sequence). V lost 6 bases and J 3 bases, leaving 17 bases between the germline ends.